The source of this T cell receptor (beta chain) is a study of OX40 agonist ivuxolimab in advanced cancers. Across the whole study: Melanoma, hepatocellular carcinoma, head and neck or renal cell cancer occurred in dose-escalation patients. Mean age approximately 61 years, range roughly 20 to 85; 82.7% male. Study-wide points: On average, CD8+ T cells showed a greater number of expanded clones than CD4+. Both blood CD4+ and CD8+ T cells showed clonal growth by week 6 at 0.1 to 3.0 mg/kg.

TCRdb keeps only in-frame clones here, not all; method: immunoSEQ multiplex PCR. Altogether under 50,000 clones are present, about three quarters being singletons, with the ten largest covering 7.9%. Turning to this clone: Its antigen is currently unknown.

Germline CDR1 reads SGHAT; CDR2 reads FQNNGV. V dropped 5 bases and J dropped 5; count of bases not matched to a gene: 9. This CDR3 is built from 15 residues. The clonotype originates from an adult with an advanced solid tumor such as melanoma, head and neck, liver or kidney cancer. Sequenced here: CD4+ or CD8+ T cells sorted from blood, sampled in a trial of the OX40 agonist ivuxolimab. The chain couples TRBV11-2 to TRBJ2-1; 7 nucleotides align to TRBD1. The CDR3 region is CASSLGTDIDNEQFF. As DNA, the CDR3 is TGTGCCAGCAGCCTTGGGACAGACATCGACAATGAGCAGTTCTTC.